This T cell receptor (beta chain) was documented in a study of identical twins. TCRdb called the 5' RACE reads again in MiXCR, with one record for every CDR3 protein. The sample has some 790,000 distinct CDR3 sequences, around a sixth seen once. This clonotype appeared a few times. V gave up 0 bases and J gave up 5 bases, with 12 bases separating them. Germline lookup yields CDR1 SGHKS and CDR2 YYEKEE (reference sequence). The CDR3 extends over 14 amino acids. The same data also contributed to another study, on T cells expressing NK-cell markers.

The sequencing input was PBMCs. This receptor was taken from a woman aged 18-30 years in good health. The chain combines TRBV5-5 with TRBJ2-7; D possibly matches TRBD1 or TRBD2 (5 bases each). CDR3 in amino acids: CASSLEGRVHEQYF. The CDR3 DNA reads as TGTGCCAGCAGCTTGGAGGGGCGGGTCCACGAGCAGTACTTC.